This is a list of T cell receptor beta chains from one sample in a study of identical twins. TCRdb itself ran the 5' RACE reads through MiXCR, one entry per CDR3 protein. The top ten clones hold roughly 8.9% of a sample with roughly 350,000 distinct CDR3 sequences, approximately 9.1% of them seen once. Sequences were obtained from naive T cells sorted from blood. Source of these receptors: a woman aged 45-65 years in good health. The CDR3 runs from the conserved cysteine through the conserved F or W. D genes are given only for firm matches. The size field is filled for only some rows; it gives once, few, many or a size class.

d_call	clone_size	v_call	j_call	cdr3_aa	cdr3_nt
TRBD1	few	TRBV5-1	TRBJ1-1	CASSTGGMNTEAFF	TGCGCCAGCAGTACAGGGGGTATGAACACTGAAGCTTTCTTT
TRBD2	.	TRBV3-1	TRBJ2-7	CASSRLPSGRGNEQYF	TGTGCCAGCAGCCGCTTACCTAGCGGGAGGGGGAACGAGCAGTACTTC
TRBD2	.	TRBV12-3/TRBV12-4	TRBJ2-5	CASSPSGRVRETQYF	TGTGCCAGCAGCCCTAGCGGCCGGGTTCGAGAGACCCAGTACTTC
.	.	TRBV3-1	TRBJ2-3	CASSQGQGGRDTQYF	TGTGCCAGCAGCCAAGGGCAGGGGGGCCGGGATACGCAGTATTTT
TRBD1	many	TRBV9	TRBJ2-7	CASSAGDSSYEQYF	TGTGCCAGCAGCGCCGGGGACAGCTCCTACGAGCAGTACTTC
.	few	TRBV29-1	TRBJ2-2	CSVVGRGDGELFF	TGCAGCGTTGTAGGGCGGGGAGACGGGGAGCTGTTTTTT
.	.	TRBV12-3/TRBV12-4	TRBJ2-5	CASSGGGSKTQYF	TGTGCCAGCAGCGGAGGGGGTTCGAAGACCCAGTACTTC
.	few	TRBV4-1	TRBJ1-5	CASSLDDSNQPQHF	TGCGCCAGCAGCTTGGACGACAGCAATCAGCCCCAGCATTTT
.	many	TRBV7-9	TRBJ2-1	CASSSGLSYNEQFF	TGTGCCAGCAGCTCCGGACTCAGCTACAATGAGCAGTTCTTC
.	.	TRBV29-1	TRBJ2-1	CSVERPGPRGEQFF	TGCAGCGTTGAAAGGCCGGGACCACGGGGGGAGCAGTTCTTC
TRBD1	.	TRBV7-9	TRBJ2-7	CASSLADRETYEQYF	TGTGCCAGCAGCTTAGCAGACAGGGAAACCTACGAGCAGTACTTC
.	few	TRBV25-1	TRBJ2-1	CASSPTTEQFF	TGTGCCAGCAGTCCCACTACGGAGCAGTTCTTC
.	.	TRBV4-1	TRBJ2-1	CASSHPGGLTEQFF	TGCGCCAGCAGCCATCCCGGCGGACTTACTGAGCAGTTCTTC